The clone carrying this T cell receptor (beta chain) came up a few times. Each donor gave about 9.3 milliliters of peripheral blood. These data originate in a study of blood T cells in healthy people across ages. This CDR3 contains 18 residues. Germline-derived CDR1 and CDR2 are LNHDA and SQIVND (reference sequence). Unmatched junction bases numbered 12, after V lost 6 bases and J lost 4 bases. Together with a sample-barcoded 5' primer, a J-beta primer mix was included in a second PCR lasting about 6 to 12 cycles. MiXCR was run by TCRdb on the 5' RACE reads, yielding one entry per CDR3 protein. Here the sample spans around 800,000 distinct CDR3 sequences, roughly 24% being singletons. A further study also used this sample, focusing on T cells of mothers and their children.

The TCR comes from a boy younger than 18 in good health. Sequencing input: blood. V gene TRBV19 combines with J gene TRBJ2-2, with 12 bases matching TRBD1. CDR3 in amino acids: CASSLAPGQGASTGELFF. In nucleotides, the CDR3 is TGTGCCAGTAGCCTGGCCCCGGGACAGGGGGCGTCCACCGGGGAGCTGTTTTTT.